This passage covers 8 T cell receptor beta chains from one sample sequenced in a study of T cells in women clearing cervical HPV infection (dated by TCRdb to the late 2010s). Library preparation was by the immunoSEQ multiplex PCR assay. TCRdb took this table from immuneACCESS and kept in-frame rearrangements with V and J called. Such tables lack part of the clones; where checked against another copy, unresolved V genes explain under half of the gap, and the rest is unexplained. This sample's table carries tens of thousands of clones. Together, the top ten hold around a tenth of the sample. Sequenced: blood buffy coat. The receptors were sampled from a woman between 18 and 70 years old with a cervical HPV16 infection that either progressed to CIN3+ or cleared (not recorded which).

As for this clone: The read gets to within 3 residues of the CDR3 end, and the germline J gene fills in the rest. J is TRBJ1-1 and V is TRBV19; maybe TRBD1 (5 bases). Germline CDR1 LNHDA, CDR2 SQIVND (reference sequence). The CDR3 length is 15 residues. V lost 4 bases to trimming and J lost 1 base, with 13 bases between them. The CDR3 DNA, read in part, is TGTGCCAGTAGTAGGCAGGGCGGGGGGAACACTGAA. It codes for CASSRQGGGNTE. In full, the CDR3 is CASSRQGGGNTEAFF.

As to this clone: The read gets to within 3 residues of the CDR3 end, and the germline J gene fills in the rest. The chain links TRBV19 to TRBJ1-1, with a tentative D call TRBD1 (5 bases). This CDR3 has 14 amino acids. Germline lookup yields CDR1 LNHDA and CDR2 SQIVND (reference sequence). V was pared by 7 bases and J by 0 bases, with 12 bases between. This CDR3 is CASTSRAMNTEAFF. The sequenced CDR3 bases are TGTGCCAGTACTTCCAGGGCCATGAACACTGAA.

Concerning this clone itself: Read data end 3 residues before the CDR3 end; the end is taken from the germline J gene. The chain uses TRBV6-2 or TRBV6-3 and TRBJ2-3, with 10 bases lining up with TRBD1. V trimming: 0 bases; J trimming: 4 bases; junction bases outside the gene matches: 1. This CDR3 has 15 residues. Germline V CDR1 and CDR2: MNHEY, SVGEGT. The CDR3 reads CASSYSGQGPDTQYF. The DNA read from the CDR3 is TGTGCCAGCAGTTACTCGGGACAGGGGCCAGATACG.

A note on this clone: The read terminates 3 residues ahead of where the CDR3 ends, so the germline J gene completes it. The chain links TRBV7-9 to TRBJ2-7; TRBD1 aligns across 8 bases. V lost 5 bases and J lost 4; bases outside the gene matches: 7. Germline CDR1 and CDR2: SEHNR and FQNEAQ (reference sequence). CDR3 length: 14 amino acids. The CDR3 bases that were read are TGTGCCAGCAGCCTTGGACAGGGTATGTACGAG. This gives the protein CASSLGQGMYE. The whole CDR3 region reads CASSLGQGMYEQYF.

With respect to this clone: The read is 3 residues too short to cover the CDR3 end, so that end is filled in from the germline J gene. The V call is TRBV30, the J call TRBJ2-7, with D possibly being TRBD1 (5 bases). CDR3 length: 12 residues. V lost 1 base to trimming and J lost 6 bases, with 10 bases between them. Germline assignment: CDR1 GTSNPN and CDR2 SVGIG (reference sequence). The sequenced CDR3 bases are TGTGCCTGGAGTGCACAAGGGGTCGAG. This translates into CAWSAQGVE. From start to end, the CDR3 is CAWSAQGVEQYF.

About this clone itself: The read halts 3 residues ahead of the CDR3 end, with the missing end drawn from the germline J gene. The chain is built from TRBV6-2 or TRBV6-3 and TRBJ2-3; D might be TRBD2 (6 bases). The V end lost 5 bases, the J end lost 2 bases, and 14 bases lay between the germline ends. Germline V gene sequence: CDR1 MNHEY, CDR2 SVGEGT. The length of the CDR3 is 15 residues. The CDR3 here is CASSPKRVTTDTQYF. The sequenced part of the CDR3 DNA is TGTGCCAGCAGTCCAAAGCGGGTGACCACAGATACG.

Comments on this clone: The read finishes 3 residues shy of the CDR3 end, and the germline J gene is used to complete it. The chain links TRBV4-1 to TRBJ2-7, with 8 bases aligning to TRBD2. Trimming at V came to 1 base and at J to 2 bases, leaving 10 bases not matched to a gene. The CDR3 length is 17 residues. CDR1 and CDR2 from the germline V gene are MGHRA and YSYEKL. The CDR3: CASSQAIVAGLTYEQYF. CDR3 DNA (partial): TGCGCCAGCAGCCAAGCGATTGTAGCGGGACTAACCTACGAG.

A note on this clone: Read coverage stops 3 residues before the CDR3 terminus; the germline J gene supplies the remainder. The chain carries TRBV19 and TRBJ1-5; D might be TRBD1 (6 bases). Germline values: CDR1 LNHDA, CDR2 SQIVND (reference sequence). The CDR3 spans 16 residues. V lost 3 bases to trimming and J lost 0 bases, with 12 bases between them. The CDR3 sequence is CASSMDRAISNQPQHF. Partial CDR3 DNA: TGTGCCAGTAGTATGGACAGAGCGATTAGCAATCAGCCC.